This TCR beta chain appears in the sequencing data of a study of cytotoxic CD8 clonotypes in ibrutinib-treated CLL. Whole-study context: Samples showed on average about 240,000 productive templates and tens of thousands of productive rearrangements.

Study observations and caveats: Sustained-remission and progressing patients had different sampling times. Baseline levels of clonality went above those of age-matched healthy donors and moved with circulating CD8+ T-cell counts.

The CDR3 consists of 14 residues. CDR1 is SEHNR, CDR2 FQNEAQ, per germline (reference sequence). J gave up 8 bases and V 4 bases, and 5 bases lay outside the gene matches. The method was immunoSEQ multiplex PCR; TCRdb's version includes in-frame clones alone and lacks a portion of them. The sample consists of more than 140,000 clones, 77% of them appearing once. With regard to this clone: Antigen unknown.

This TCR was sampled from a human donor with chronic lymphocytic leukemia. This chain links TRBV7-9 with TRBJ2-1; 10 bases map to TRBD2. Sample: PBMCs, taken after 12 months of ibrutinib treatment. As DNA, the CDR3 is TGTGCCAGCAGCTCGGGACTAGCGATCGATGAGCAGTTCTTC. Translating gives CASSSGLAIDEQFF.